These 16 T cell receptor beta chains originate from one sample sequenced in a study of blood T cell repertoires in COVID-19. The protocol was immunoSEQ multiplex PCR, while the TCRdb copy is restricted to in-frame clones and leaves out a portion. The table includes approximately 13,000 clones, roughly nine tenths detected once. Material for sequencing was peripheral blood. The source of these receptors is a man aged 50-60 years with active COVID-19.

V is TRBV7-2 and J is TRBJ1-4; 9 bases line up with TRBD1. Unmatched junction bases numbered 7, after V lost 5 bases and J lost 3 bases. Germline assignment: CDR1 SGHTA and CDR2 FQGNSA. The CDR3 loop spans 16 amino acids. CDR3 sequence (DNA): TGTGCCAGCAGCGCGGACAGGGGAGCAGCTAATGAAAAACTGTTTTTT. Translation gives CASSADRGAANEKLFF.

V is TRBV6-1 and J is TRBJ1-1; TRBD1 is a possible D gene (6 bases). V dropped 5 bases and J dropped 8 bases, with 21 bases sitting between them. The CDR3 length is 15 residues. CDR1 and CDR2 from the germline V gene are MNHNS and SASEGT. CDR3 protein: CASSSMDRFPPEAFF. The CDR3 DNA reads as TGTGCCAGCAGTTCCATGGACAGATTCCCCCCCGAAGCTTTCTTT.

The rearrangement joins TRBV11-3 to TRBJ2-3, with 10 bases matching TRBD1. The CDR3 length is 17 residues. CDR1 and CDR2 (germline): SGHNT, YENEEA. The V gene end was trimmed by 5 bases and the J gene end by 4 bases; junction bases not matched to a gene: 12. The CDR3 nucleotides are TGTGCCAGCAGCCCGAAGAGGGGACAGGGGTTTTCAGATACGCAGTATTTT. Translated: CASSPKRGQGFSDTQYF.

This rearrangement joins TRBV19 to TRBJ1-5, with 9 bases aligning to TRBD1. Trimming removed 4 bases from V and 6 bases from J; junction bases left unmatched: 7. Looked up from germline, CDR1 is LNHDA and CDR2 is SQIVND (reference sequence). The CDR3 spans 15 residues. The CDR3 region has the DNA TGTGCCAGTAGTACTCAGACAGGGGGAGGTCAGCCCCAGCATTTT. It specifies CASSTQTGGGQPQHF.

The V gene is TRBV15, the J gene TRBJ2-7, with a weak D call TRBD2 (6 bases). The CDR3 runs to 15 residues. V dropped 0 bases and J dropped 7 bases, with 16 bases sitting between them. Looked up from germline, CDR1 is LNHNV and CDR2 is YYDKDF (reference sequence). CDR3 nucleotide sequence: TGTGCCACCAGCAGAGATGCCGGGAACGCGGGGGAGCAGTACTTC. Its translation is CATSRDAGNAGEQYF. Variable domain in full (rest from reference TRBV15 and TRBJ2-7): DAMVIQNPRYQVTQFGKPVTLSCSQTLNHNVMYWYQQKSSQAPKLLFHYYDKDFNNEADTPDNFQSRRPNTSFCFLDIRSPGLGDTAMYLCATSRDAGNAGEQYFGPGTRLTVT.

This chain uses TRBV15 with TRBJ1-1, with unresolved D. The CDR3 runs 15 residues. Germline CDR1 reads LNHNV; CDR2 reads YYDKDF (reference sequence). V was shortened by 1 base and J by 4 bases, with 13 bases between the two germline ends. CDR3 sequence (DNA): TGTGCCACCAGCAGAGGTGAGGGAACTTTCACTGAAGCTTTCTTT. Amino acid sequence: CATSRGEGTFTEAFF.

This clone came up a few times. The chain uses TRBV29-1 and TRBJ2-3; no firm D call. CDR3 length: 13 residues. CDR1 SQVTM and CDR2 ANQGSEA come from the germline V gene. Trimming left V 4 bases short and J 10 bases short, with 18 bases between. The CDR3 here is CSVVSYHYEPQYF. In DNA form, the CDR3 reads TGCAGCGTTGTGTCCTATCACTACGAACCGCAGTATTTT.

The V call is TRBV28, the J call TRBJ2-1; TRBD2 matches at 7 bases. The trim removed 2 bases at V and 0 bases at J, leaving 4 bases unmatched. The CDR3 loop spans 16 amino acids. Germline V gene sequence: CDR1 MDHEN, CDR2 SYDVKM. CDR3 in amino acids: CASSLPSGISYNEQFF. In nucleotides, the CDR3 is TGTGCCAGCAGTTTACCCAGCGGGATCTCCTACAATGAGCAGTTCTTC.

The rearrangement joins TRBV10-3 to TRBJ1-1; D gene ambiguous. Germline V lookup: CDR1 ENHRY, CDR2 SYGVKD. The V gene lost 2 bases and the J gene lost 1 base, with 14 bases spanning the gap. This CDR3 is built from 16 residues. The CDR3 sequence: CAISEPHGRGNTEAFF. Written as DNA, the CDR3 is TGTGCCATCAGTGAGCCCCACGGACGGGGGAACACTGAAGCTTTCTTT.

The rearrangement uses TRBV20-1 and TRBJ1-1; D uncertain. Germline V gene data show CDR1 as DFQATT and CDR2 as SNEGSKA (reference sequence). Trimming removed 5 bases at V and 3 bases at J, with 7 bases between. The CDR3 covers 11 residues. CDR3 sequence (DNA): TGCAGTGCTTACTCGGACACTGAAGCTTTCTTT. Translating it yields CSAYSDTEAFF.

V is TRBV28 and J is TRBJ2-5; no firm D call. The V end lost 5 bases, the J end lost 4 bases, and 14 bases lay between the germline ends. Germline CDR1 and CDR2: MDHEN and SYDVKM. The CDR3 has 14 residues. In DNA form, the CDR3 reads TGTGCCAGCAGTCTCCCAGGTTTAGGAGAGACCCAGTACTTC. Translating gives CASSLPGLGETQYF.

The chain couples TRBV7-9 to TRBJ2-3, with D perhaps TRBD2 (5 bases). This CDR3 is built from 15 residues. The germline V gene encodes CDR1 SEHNR and CDR2 FQNEAQ (reference sequence). The germline V and J ends were trimmed by 5 bases and 2 bases, with 14 bases remaining between them. CDR3 residues: CASSRYGGTTDTQYF. In DNA, the CDR3 is TGTGCCAGCAGCCGTTACGGAGGAACCACAGATACGCAGTATTTT.

The chain is built from TRBV7-9 and TRBJ1-1; D not resolved. Germline V CDR1 and CDR2: SEHNR, FQNEAQ (reference sequence). The CDR3 is 14 amino acids. The V end lost 2 bases, the J end lost 7 bases, and 14 bases lay between the germline ends. The CDR3 nucleotides read TGTGCCAGCAGCTTACTAGGCAGGAGGCATGAAGCTTTCTTT. Its protein is CASSLLGRRHEAFF.

The J gene is TRBJ1-1, the V gene TRBV30; a possible D gene is TRBD1 (5 bases). Germline lookup yields CDR1 GTSNPN and CDR2 SVGIG (reference sequence). The CDR3 sequence is 15 residues long. Trimming took 4 bases from V and 0 from J, leaving 15 bases between them. This CDR3 is CAWIDRQTLNTEAFF. In DNA, the CDR3 is TGTGCCTGGATAGATAGACAGACCTTGAACACTGAAGCTTTCTTT.

The sample holds one count of this clone. The chain recombines TRBV5-6 with TRBJ2-7, with 7 bases lining up with TRBD1. The CDR3 extends over 15 amino acids. The V segment lost 3 bases and the J segment 1 base; nucleotides outside the gene matches: 7. Germline V CDR1 and CDR2: SGHDT, YYEEEE. The CDR3 nucleotides read TGTGCCAGCAGCTCCCTGGACAGGCTATCCTACGAGCAGTACTTC. Translation gives CASSSLDRLSYEQYF.

This chain connects TRBV6-5 to TRBJ2-2; 8 bases line up with TRBD2. Looked up from germline, CDR1 is MNHEY and CDR2 is SVGAGI. V lost 4 bases to trimming and J lost 3 bases; unmatched junction nucleotides: 4. The CDR3 loop spans 15 amino acids. CDR3 in DNA: TGTGCCAGCAGTTTAGCGGGGAAATACACCGGGGAGCTGTTTTTT. Amino acid sequence: CASSLAGKYTGELFF.